This entry lists 7 T cell receptor beta chains sequenced from one sample in a study of T cells in Graves' hyperthyroidism and ophthalmopathy. Researchers took RNA transcripts and amplified the TCR beta CDR3 regions from them. TCR CDR3 underwent first-round RT-PCR with the HTBI primer set. TCRdb reprocessed the multiplex PCR reads with MiXCR, giving one entry per CDR3 protein. The table has hundreds of thousands of distinct CDR3 sequences, about 15% seen once; the top ten hold 12% to 15%. The sequenced material came from blood. Source of these receptors: a woman between 18 and 30 years old with Graves' hyperthyroidism.

CDR3 nucleotide sequence: TGTGCCAGCAGCCGTACGGTTAGCGGGGGGGGATGGTACAATGAGCAGTTCTTC. Translated, it gives CASSRTVSGGGWYNEQFF. The V and J genes are TRBV13 and TRBJ2-1, with 11 positions matching TRBD2. The CDR3 covers 18 residues. Germline V gene lookup returns CDR1 PRHDT and CDR2 FYEKMQ (reference sequence). The V gene end was trimmed by 5 bases and the J gene end by 4 bases; junction bases not matched to a gene: 13.

This clonotype was detected only a few times. Its ends do not fully match the called genes, so a read error is possible. The J gene is TRBJ2-1, the V gene TRBV19; D is undetermined. This CDR3 has 12 residues. The germline V gene encodes CDR1 LNHDA and CDR2 SQIVND (reference sequence). CDR3 region: CASSNQYTEQFF. CDR3 bases: TGTGCCAGTAGTAACCAGTACACTGAGCAGTTCTTC.

This clonotype was detected many times. The chain's CDR3 is CASSHGLTPLEQYF. DNA for the CDR3: TGTGCCAGCAGCCATGGTTTGACCCCTCTCGAGCAGTACTTC. The chain uses TRBV3-1 and TRBJ2-7; D call uncertain. V lost 3 bases, J lost 6 bases, and 15 bases lay in between. The CDR3 has 14 residues. Germline CDR1 and CDR2: LGHDT and YNNKEL (reference sequence).

The chain couples TRBV6-1 to TRBJ1-1, with 10 bases fitting TRBD1. The CDR3 is 14 amino acids. Germline V gene sequence: CDR1 MNHNS, CDR2 SASEGT. V lost 7 bases, J lost 7 bases, and 9 bases stayed unmatched. CDR3 region: CASNPGQGSYEAFF. DNA for the CDR3: TGTGCCAGCAACCCGGGACAGGGGTCGTATGAAGCTTTCTTT.

The V gene is TRBV27, the J gene TRBJ2-1; TRBD1 agrees at 8 bases. V was pared by 1 base and J by 0 bases, with 11 bases of the junction left unmatched. CDR3 size: 19 residues. CDR1 and CDR2 (germline): MNHEY, SMNVEV (reference sequence). The CDR3 protein is CASSLFVRGLLSSYNEQFF. The CDR3, as DNA: TGTGCCAGCAGTTTATTTGTCAGGGGGCTCCTGAGCTCCTACAATGAGCAGTTCTTC.

There are a few counts of this clonotype. The chain links TRBV27 to TRBJ1-5; D unresolved. Trimming pared 0 bases from V and 0 bases from J, leaving 6 bases between. This CDR3 is built from 15 residues. CDR1 MNHEY and CDR2 SMNVEV come from the germline V gene (reference sequence). CDR3 loop: CASSLSSYSNQPQHF. In nucleotides, the CDR3 is TGTGCCAGCAGTTTATCTTCGTATAGCAATCAGCCCCAGCATTTT.

This clonotype was recorded a few times. A much larger clonotype is one base distant, so this may be a read error. The chain carries TRBV27 and TRBJ2-1; TRBD1 is a possible D gene (6 bases). Germline CDR1 and CDR2: MNHEY and SMNVEV (reference sequence). The CDR3 loop spans 15 amino acids. CDR3 in DNA: TGTGCCAGCAGACCCACGACAGGCTCCCACAATGAGCAGTTCTTC. Translated: CASRPTTGSHNEQFF.